The sequence of this T cell receptor beta chain was determined in a study of beta chain features in type 1 diabetes (dated 2018 in TCRdb). Regarding the complete study: Patients and healthy donors did not differ in mean age, gender distribution, total cell number or subset yield. A total of 85 million to 110 million sorted cells were examined across all samples, and RNA yield correlated strongly with the number of cells per subset. In the study, recently diagnosed type 1 diabetes patients and matched healthy donors were compared on the TCRB repertoires of their sorted circulating CD4+ T cell subsets. Regulatory and stem cell-like memory subsets were isolated from only 8 patients and roughly eight healthy donors, whereas naive and central memory subsets came from all 28 donors. What the authors observed across the whole study: Naive, central memory and regulatory TCRB repertoires appeared more similar among patients than among healthy donors. A moderate but significant shortening of TCRB CDR3 length was observed in type 1 diabetes patients in all four CD4+ subsets. Fewer insertions and more nucleotide deletions at VDJ recombination sites were observed in patients with type 1 diabetes, implying thymic rearrangement abnormalities. PCR may preferentially amplify shorter templates, but because patient and control samples were amplified and corrected together, any resulting skew would affect both groups equally. HLA sub-analyses involved small numbers of individuals, so any influence of HLA type on TCRB rearrangement remained unresolved. Sequencing cDNA rather than genomic DNA could over-represent highly expressing activated cells, although activation and CD3 levels did not differ between groups.

V is shortened by 1 base, J by 2 bases, and the region joining them spans 9 bases. The germline V gene specifies LGHNA as CDR1 and YSLEER as CDR2. The CDR3 measures 15 amino acids from cysteine to phenylalanine. Solely the CDR3 DNA is kept, with 45 bases framed from the first base. The entire isolated RNA was reverse transcribed using the High Capacity cDNA Reverse Transcription Kit, and thus expressed TCRB transcripts were sequenced. Naive, central memory and regulatory T cell samples underwent deep immunoSEQ sequencing, averaging about 3.57 million total reads per sample. Sorted cells were lysed in RLT buffer and RNA was extracted with DNase-treated RNeasy Micro or Mini kits, depending on cell number. To prevent cross-contamination, every cell subset was processed on its own, while patient and healthy donor samples were processed together. Using the immunoSEQ multiplex PCR, TCRB sequences were amplified from cDNA into 87-bp fragments spanning the CDR3 region. Sequencing of the amplicons was performed on the Illumina HiSeq platform. In the original analysis: PCR bias was computationally corrected using synthetic template baselines, reads within Hamming distance 2 were collapsed, and singletons that could not be merged were discarded. By aligning reads against IMGT, V, D and J genes, CDR3 length, and insertions or deletions at six rearrangement sites were assigned. Within each subset, clonotype counts were normalized to sorted cell number, and only after that were true diversity and Gini coefficients computed with the tcR R package. The overlap coefficient, calculated on TCRB nucleotide sequences, was used to measure repertoire sharing. Held by TCRdb, this immuneACCESS table contains in-frame sequences only and omits some clones. Under half of the omission traces to an unresolved V gene where checked; the cause of the rest is unknown. V, J and clone size are taken as reported in that table, and D and trimming were inferred from the DNA itself. Here the sample has about 180,000 clones; about 13% occur a single time. 0.62% of the sample comes from the top ten.

In its sample, this clone was seen a few times. No cognate antigen has been identified for it. The record has no base qualities; no much larger clone is one base away. A single peripheral blood draw of around 0.11 L on average was collected from each donor into heparinised tubes. A BD FACSAria II was used to sort naive, central memory, regulatory and stem cell-like memory CD4+ T cells with a panel that included CD45RO, CCR7, CD25, CD127, CD95 and CD27. All sorted populations exceeded 98% purity. PBMCs were isolated immediately by Lymphoprep density gradient centrifugation and stained directly without culture. So that batch effects would be minimized, each experiment stained and sorted samples in pairs, pairing one healthy donor with one patient.

Sequencing was performed on central memory CD4+ T cells from blood. This receptor was taken from a young woman in good health. In this chain, TRBV4-3 is recombined with TRBJ2-1; TRBD1 might be the D gene, on 6 matching bases. Here is the DNA: TGCGCCAGCAGCCAAGTTCGGGACACCTACAATGAGCAGTTCTTC. It translates as CASSQVRDTYNEQFF.